This paragraph reports one TCR beta chain. Its specificity is unknown. Each CDR3 protein is one row after TCRdb ran MiXCR on the reads. The table records hundreds of thousands of distinct CDR3 sequences, more than 30% of them present only once. The sample belongs to a study of T cell repertoires in cytomegalovirus infection. Whole-study context: Recently identified HLA-C-restricted CMV epitopes and well-studied HLA-B-restricted CMV epitopes were used by the study.

The CDR3 is 15 amino acids. The germline CDR1 and CDR2 sequences are KGHSH and LQKENI. Between the trimmed V and J ends, which lost 2 bases and 4 bases, there was a span of 12 bases. The V gene is TRBV18, the J gene TRBJ1-5; D gene uncertain. This sequence originates from a human donor in good health (CMV status not recorded). Some clones in this sample may be carry-over from other donors' samples. The specimen was cultured PBMCs, collected from culture after CMV antigen stimulation. CDR3 DNA sequence: TGTGCCAGCTCACCAGAGGGTAGGGAAAATCAGCCCCAGCATTTT. It yields the protein CASSPEGRENQPQHF.